These 27 T cell receptor beta chains came from one sample sequenced in a study of blood T cell repertoires in COVID-19. Method: immunoSEQ multiplex PCR; TCRdb's copy keeps in-frame clones and lacks some. This repertoire shows some 150,000 clones, over 65% found once; its top ten account for 5% to 6.5%. The sequenced sample was PBMCs or T cells enriched from blood (not recorded which). These receptors were collected from a woman in her fifties or sixties who had recovered from COVID-19.

The chain carries TRBV3-1 (or the pseudogene TRBV3-2) and TRBJ1-2; 7 bases map to TRBD1. Germline V lookup: CDR1 LGHDT, CDR2 YNNKEL (reference sequence). The CDR3 is 15 residues long. The V gene end was trimmed by 4 bases and the J gene end by 6 bases; junction bases not matched to a gene: 11. This CDR3 reads CASSPRDSRRNGYTF. The CDR3 nucleotides read TGTGCCAGCAGCCCCCGGGACAGCAGGCGGAATGGCTACACCTTC.

The J gene is TRBJ1-3, the V gene TRBV28; 9 positions match TRBD1. The germline V gene encodes CDR1 MDHEN and CDR2 SYDVKM. J was trimmed by 3 bases and V by 6 bases; bases with no gene match: 6. The length of the CDR3 is 15 residues. In nucleotides, the CDR3 is TGTGCCAGCAGCTGGGGACAGGGCTATGGAAACACCATATATTTT. Protein sequence: CASSWGQGYGNTIYF.

The chain combines TRBV6-4 with TRBJ2-3; 10 positions agree with TRBD2. Trimming at V came to 4 bases and at J to 2 bases, leaving 3 bases not matched to a gene. Germline values: CDR1 MRHNA, CDR2 SNTAGT. The CDR3 spans 15 residues. The CDR3 loop reads CASSAGTSDTDTQYF. In nucleotides, the CDR3 is TGTGCCAGCAGTGCCGGGACTAGCGACACAGATACGCAGTATTTT.

On this clone: Other nucleotide sequences in the sample specify the same CDR3. The J gene is TRBJ2-7, the V gene TRBV5-1, with 8 bases that match TRBD1. Looked up from germline, CDR1 is SGHRS and CDR2 is YFSETQ. The CDR3 totals 14 residues. With V trimmed by 4 bases and J by 1 base, 4 bases remained unmatched. The CDR3 nucleotides are TGCGCCAGCAGCGCGGGGACAGGTTCCTACGAGCAGTACGTC. Translated, it gives CASSAGTGSYEQYV.

The chain links TRBV6-5 to TRBJ1-4, with 8 bases identical to TRBD1. The CDR3 has 13 residues. The germline V gene encodes CDR1 MNHEY and CDR2 SVGAGI. The ends lost 6 bases at V and 8 bases at J; junction bases unmatched: 5. This chain's CDR3 is CASRWTGIEKLFF. CDR3 in DNA: TGTGCCAGCAGGTGGACAGGGATCGAAAAACTGTTTTTT.

This clone came up a few times. The V and J genes are TRBV27 and TRBJ1-2; 7 bases fit TRBD1. With 5 bases clipped from V and 2 bases from J, the junction kept 2 bases outside the gene matches. Germline V gene sequence: CDR1 MNHEY, CDR2 SMNVEV (reference sequence). This CDR3 is built from 13 residues. CDR3 amino acids: CASSPRGNYGYTF. For the CDR3, the DNA is TGTGCCAGCAGTCCCAGGGGGAACTATGGCTACACCTTC.

The chain couples TRBV4-2 to TRBJ2-2; D ambiguous. Germline lookup yields CDR1 LGHNA and CDR2 YNFKEQ. The CDR3 totals 14 residues. The V end lost 0 bases, the J end lost 0 bases, and 2 bases lay between the germline ends. The CDR3 DNA reads as TGTGCCAGCAGCCAAGATACGAACACCGGGGAGCTGTTTTTT. It yields the protein CASSQDTNTGELFF.

This chain connects TRBV11-2 to TRBJ1-2; unclear D gene. In germline, CDR1 is SGHAT, CDR2 FQNNGV. This CDR3 is built from 12 residues. V was trimmed by 6 bases and J by 4 bases, leaving 9 bases between them. CDR3 bases: TGTGCCAGCAGACATTACAGCTATGGCTACACCTTC. Its translation is CASRHYSYGYTF.

This clone was detected a few times. The chain joins TRBV5-1 to TRBJ2-4, with TRBD2 as a possible D gene (6 bases). Deletions cut 0 bases from V and 4 bases from J, with 11 bases between. This CDR3 spans 15 amino acids. CDR1 is SGHRS, CDR2 YFSETQ, per germline. CDR3 in DNA: TGCGCCAGCAGCTTGGAGCCGGGAGTAAAAAACATTCAGTACTTC. Residues: CASSLEPGVKNIQYF. The variable domain in full, with the rest retrieved from reference TRBV5-1 and TRBJ2-4, is KAGVTQTPRYLIKTRGQQVTLSCSPISGHRSVSWYQQTPGQGLQFLFEYFSETQRNKGNFPGRFSGRQFSNSRSEMNVSTLELGDSALYLCASSLEPGVKNIQYFGAGTRLSVL.

J is TRBJ2-2 and V is TRBV9, with D hard to call. The germline V gene has CDR1 SGDLS and CDR2 YYNGEE. Trimming removed 3 bases at V and 7 bases at J, with 10 bases between. The CDR3 is 13 residues long. Here the CDR3 DNA reads TGTGCCAGCAGCGCCCCCGGGTTCGGGGAGCTGTTTTTT. This sequence encodes CASSAPGFGELFF. The full variable domain, its missing parts supplied by reference TRBV9 and TRBJ2-2, is DSGVTQTPKHLITATGQRVTLRCSPRSGDLSVYWYQQSLDQGLQFLIQYYNGEERAKGNILERFSAQQFPDLHSELNLSSLELGDSALYFCASSAPGFGELFFGEGSRLTVL.

This clone occurred a few times. The J gene is TRBJ1-5, the V gene TRBV12-3 or TRBV12-4; D perhaps matches TRBD1 (6 bases). The CDR3 consists of 12 residues. V was clipped by 8 bases and J by 4 bases, with 9 bases between them. The DNA for the CDR3 is TGTGCCAGCCGGGACAAAAATCAGCCCCAGCATTTT. Residues: CASRDKNQPQHF.

The J gene is TRBJ1-1, the V gene TRBV6-5; weak D call: TRBD1 (6 bases). This CDR3 is 13 amino acids long. The V end was cut by 8 bases, the J end by 1 base, with 11 bases between. Germline CDR1 MNHEY, CDR2 SVGAGI. The CDR3 is CASSRTANTEAFF. For the CDR3, the DNA is TGTGCCAGCTCAAGGACAGCGAACACTGAAGCTTTCTTT.

For the CDR3, the DNA is TGTGCCAGCAGTGCCATGGGCTCTGGTGAAAAACTGTTTTTT. Translated: CASSAMGSGEKLFF. The chain is built from TRBV28 and TRBJ1-4; D is unresolved. This CDR3 spans 14 amino acids. The ends were cut back, 5 bases at V and 7 bases at J, with 14 bases in the middle. The germline gives CDR1 MDHEN, CDR2 SYDVKM.

The chain uses TRBV9 and TRBJ2-5; 11 bases line up with TRBD2. V was clipped by 0 bases and J by 3 bases; unmatched bases: 7. Germline CDR1 and CDR2: SGDLS and YYNGEE. This CDR3 has 17 amino acids. Here the CDR3 reads CASSVGASGGIEETQYF. The DNA of the CDR3 is TGTGCCAGCAGCGTAGGGGCTAGCGGGGGGATAGAAGAGACCCAGTACTTC.

The chain recombines TRBV11-3 with TRBJ2-7, with D maybe TRBD1 (6 bases). Germline CDR1 SGHNT, CDR2 YENEEA. V lost 1 base, J lost 1 base, and 8 bases lay in between. The length of the CDR3 is 14 residues. In nucleotides, the CDR3 is TGTGCCAGCAGCTTAGCCGGACAGTCCTACGAGCAGTACTTC. Translating gives CASSLAGQSYEQYF.

The chain has TRBV12-3 or TRBV12-4 and TRBJ2-5, with D possibly matching TRBD1 (5 bases). CDR3 length equals 12 residues. Trimming took 6 bases from V and 6 from J, leaving 11 bases between them. CDR3 residues: CASRWGEKTQYF. As DNA, the CDR3 is TGTGCCAGCAGGTGGGGCGAGAAGACCCAGTACTTC.

This clone turned up a few times. The chain carries TRBV28 and TRBJ2-2; unclear D gene. The CDR3 totals 13 residues. V lost 6 bases and J lost 4, with 9 bases in between. Per the germline V gene, CDR1 is MDHEN and CDR2 is SYDVKM. The CDR3 DNA sequence: TGTGCCAGCAGGAACATCCTCACCGGGGAGCTGTTTTTT. Its translation is CASRNILTGELFF.

The chain couples TRBV10-2 to TRBJ1-1, with D uncertain. The germline V gene has CDR1 WSHSY and CDR2 SAAADI. The CDR3 is 13 amino acids. V shed 2 bases and J shed 4 bases, with 8 bases lying between them. The CDR3 DNA reads TGCGCCAGCAGTGAGGCGTATGGCACTGAAGCTTTCTTT. It specifies CASSEAYGTEAFF.

CDR3 nucleotide sequence: TGTGCCAGTAGTACTGACCGGGAGTACACTGAAGCTTTCTTT. This codes for CASSTDREYTEAFF. The gene calls are TRBV19 and TRBJ1-1, with D unresolved. The CDR3 loop spans 14 amino acids. Germline CDR1 and CDR2: LNHDA and SQIVND (reference sequence). The V and J ends lost 4 bases and 3 bases respectively, with 12 bases between them.

The chain couples TRBV5-1 to TRBJ2-1; 8 bases align to TRBD1. The ends lost 0 bases at V and 9 bases at J; junction bases unmatched: 5. Germline V gene lookup returns CDR1 SGHRS and CDR2 YFSETQ. The CDR3 is 14 residues long. This CDR3 is CASSLEAGGSEQFF. CDR3 nucleotide sequence: TGCGCCAGCAGCTTGGAGGCAGGGGGCTCTGAGCAGTTCTTC.

V usage is TRBV24-1 and J usage is TRBJ2-5; TRBD1 agrees at 9 bases. Germline V CDR1 and CDR2: KGHDR, SFDVKD. The V segment lost 3 bases and the J segment 2 bases; nucleotides outside the gene matches: 3. The CDR3 totals 15 residues. The CDR3 here is CATSDRTGAQETQYF. CDR3 DNA sequence: TGTGCCACCAGTGATAGGACAGGGGCGCAAGAGACCCAGTACTTC.

V is TRBV5-6 and J is TRBJ1-1; TRBD1 might be the D (5 bases). Trimming left V 4 bases short and J 4 bases short, with 17 bases between. The CDR3 spans 15 residues. Germline-derived CDR1 and CDR2 are SGHDT and YYEEEE. The CDR3 protein is CASSPWGLMGTEAFF. The CDR3, as DNA: TGTGCCAGCAGCCCATGGGGCTTGATGGGCACTGAAGCTTTCTTT.

The CDR3: CATSSGGEQFF. The DNA of the CDR3 is TGTGCCACCAGTTCCGGAGGTGAGCAGTTCTTC. The V call is TRBV24-1, the J call TRBJ2-1, with TRBD2 as a possible D gene (5 bases). The length of the CDR3 is 11 residues. With 6 bases removed from V and 9 bases from J, the gap between germline ends came to 8 bases. CDR1 and CDR2 from the germline V gene are KGHDR and SFDVKD.

The rearrangement joins TRBV4-2 to TRBJ1-1; D gene unclear. Germline CDR1 LGHNA, CDR2 YNFKEQ. This CDR3 is built from 14 residues. The ends were cut back, 0 bases at V and 3 bases at J, with 8 bases in the middle. The CDR3 here is CASSQEGGYTEAFF. The CDR3 DNA sequence: TGTGCCAGCAGCCAAGAGGGAGGTTACACTGAAGCTTTCTTT.

V usage is TRBV10-3 and J usage is TRBJ1-2, with TRBD1 as a possible D gene (6 bases). V lost 4 bases, J lost 0 bases, and 15 bases lay in between. Germline V gene data show CDR1 as ENHRY and CDR2 as SYGVKD. The CDR3 is 16 residues long. The CDR3, as DNA: TGTGCCATCAGTGCGACCGGCCAGGGGCCTAACTATGGCTACACCTTC. This sequence encodes CAISATGQGPNYGYTF.

This chain joins TRBV7-8 and TRBJ1-1; no reliable D call. The germline gives CDR1 SGHVS, CDR2 FQNEAQ. V lost 2 bases and J lost 0, with 10 bases in between. This CDR3 spans 15 amino acids. The DNA for the CDR3 is TGTGCCAGCAGCTTAAGTGAGAAAATGAACACTGAAGCTTTCTTT. This gives the protein CASSLSEKMNTEAFF.

This chain connects TRBV3-1 (or the pseudogene TRBV3-2) to TRBJ2-2; possible D gene TRBD2, 5 bases. The length of the CDR3 is 15 residues. With 3 bases removed from V and 3 bases from J, the gap between germline ends came to 11 bases. CDR1 is LGHDT and CDR2 is YNNKEL in the germline V gene (reference sequence). CDR3 amino acids: CASSHSVGDTGELFF. The CDR3 bases are TGTGCCAGCAGCCATAGCGTCGGGGACACCGGGGAGCTGTTTTTT.